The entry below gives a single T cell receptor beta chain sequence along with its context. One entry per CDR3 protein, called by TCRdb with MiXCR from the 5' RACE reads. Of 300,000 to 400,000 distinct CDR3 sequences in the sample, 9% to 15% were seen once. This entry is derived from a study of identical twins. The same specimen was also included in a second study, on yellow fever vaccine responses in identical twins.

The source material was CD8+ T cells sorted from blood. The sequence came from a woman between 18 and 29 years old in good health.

Here the CDR3 reads CASSPRDRGLGDTQYF. The CDR3 bases are TGTGCCAGCAGTCCCCGGGACAGGGGGCTGGGAGATACGCAGTATTTT. The chain recombines TRBV28 with TRBJ2-3; 12 bases agree with TRBD1. The CDR3 totals 16 residues. V gave up 5 bases and J gave up 5 bases; unmatched junction bases: 8. Germline V gives CDR1 MDHEN, CDR2 SYDVKM.